What follows are 10 T cell receptor beta chains derived from one specimen sequenced in a study of read filtering for tumor transcriptome and immune sequencing. This library used roughly 370 ng RNA and molecular barcoded adaptors spanning alpha/delta and beta/gamma chains. Using its own MiXCR run on the reads, TCRdb lists one record per CDR3 protein. Of approximately 90,000 distinct CDR3 sequences in the sample, roughly 12% were seen once. The sample taken for sequencing was a population of CD138-negative cells sorted from bone marrow. The receptors come from a donor aged 40 or older with multiple myeloma.

To note about this clonotype: One end of the junction fails to match germline, which may point to a read error. The chain couples TRBV11-3 to TRBJ2-1; 7 bases are shared with TRBD2. CDR1 and CDR2 (germline): SGHNT, YENEEA. The CDR3 extends over 14 amino acids. The CDR3: CVSSPMTSSNEQFF. In DNA form, the CDR3 reads TGTGTCAGCAGCCCAATGACTAGCTCCAATGAGCAGTTCTTC.

This clonotype came up many times. Being one base from a much bigger clone, this may be a read error. J is TRBJ2-1 and V is TRBV4-2, with 9 bases lining up with TRBD2. The length of the CDR3 is 16 residues. The germline gives CDR1 LGHNA, CDR2 YNFKEQ. The CDR3, as DNA: TGTGCCAGCAGCCAAGAACCTAGCGGGAACTACAATGGGCAGTTCTTC. Translating it yields CASSQEPSGNYNGQFF.

At least ten counts were recorded for this clonotype. The chain joins TRBV7-6 to TRBJ2-1, with D uncertain. V was pared by 3 bases and J by 4 bases, with 4 bases between. The CDR3 totals 12 residues. Germline CDR1 is SGHVS and CDR2 is FNYEAQ. The CDR3 here is CASSFEYNEQFF. CDR3 coding DNA: TGTGCCAGCAGCTTTGAGTACAATGAGCAGTTCTTC.

This clonotype was seen repeatedly, ten times or more. It may be a read error: a sequence one base away is much more abundant. The V gene is TRBV7-2, the J gene TRBJ2-1; no definite D call. The ends were cut back, 5 bases at V and 12 bases at J, with 11 bases in the middle. The CDR3 is 11 residues long. Germline CDR1 SGHTA, CDR2 FQGNSA. The CDR3, as DNA: TGTGCCAGCAGCCACCAGACTGGGCAGTTCTTC. It translates to CASSHQTGQFF.

The chain combines TRBV6-6 with TRBJ2-1; 8 nucleotides align to TRBD2. This CDR3 spans 15 amino acids. CDR1 and CDR2 from the germline V gene are MNHNY and SVGAGI (reference sequence). With 2 bases clipped from V and 8 bases from J, the junction kept 8 bases outside the gene matches. The CDR3 DNA reads as TGTGCCAGCAGTTACCAGCGGGAGACCCCATATGAGCAGTTCTTC. Residues: CASSYQRETPYEQFF.

This clonotype was detected many times. V is TRBV28 and J is TRBJ2-7, with TRBD2 identical over 8 bases. The germline V gene encodes CDR1 MDHEN and CDR2 SYDVKM. CDR3 length: 16 amino acids. V lost 7 bases, J lost 5 bases, and 16 bases stayed unmatched. The CDR3: CASTLASRAGGHEQYF. CDR3 DNA: TGTGCCAGCACCCTAGCGAGCCGGGCGGGAGGACACGAGCAGTACTTC.

A few counts support this clonotype. Just one base apart from a much larger clone, this may be a read error. The chain uses TRBV5-1 and TRBJ1-1; D is uncertain. Germline lookup yields CDR1 SGHRS and CDR2 YFSETQ. The CDR3 is 15 amino acids. CDR3: CACSFNTPANTEAFF. As DNA, the CDR3 is TGCGCCTGCAGCTTTAACACCCCAGCGAACACTGAAGCTTTCTTT.

This clonotype was recorded a few times. The chain is built from TRBV12-3 or TRBV12-4 and TRBJ2-2; the D gene is possibly TRBD1 (5 bases). Trimming removed 6 bases from V and 7 bases from J, with 12 bases in between. The CDR3 runs to 13 residues. The CDR3 region is CASRPQGVGELFF. Written as DNA, the CDR3 is TGTGCCAGCAGACCCCAGGGTGTCGGGGAGCTGTTTTTT.

A note on this clonotype: A read error is possible here, since a much larger clone lies one base away. V and J are TRBV12-3 or TRBV12-4 and TRBJ2-7; perhaps D is TRBD1 or TRBD2 (5 bases each). The germline V and J ends were trimmed by 8 bases and 3 bases, with 11 bases remaining between them. This CDR3 is built from 12 residues. The CDR3 nucleotides are TGTGCCAGCCCTCCGGGGCGCTACGAGCAGTACTTC. Translating gives CASPPGRYEQYF.

This clonotype was picked up a small number of times. CDR3 sequence (DNA): TGTGCCAGTAGTACGTCCGACAGGGGGGTCTACGAGCAGTACTTC. It specifies CASSTSDRGVYEQYF. The chain uses TRBV19 and TRBJ2-7, with TRBD1 matching 9 bases. Germline CDR1 reads LNHDA; CDR2 reads SQIVND (reference sequence). V trimming: 4 bases; J trimming: 3 bases; junction bases outside the gene matches: 7. CDR3 size: 15 residues. Full variable domain (missing parts from reference TRBV19 and TRBJ2-7): DGGITQSPKYLFRKEGQNVTLSCEQNLNHDAMYWYRQDPGQGLRLIYYSQIVNDFQKGDIAEGYSVSREKKESFPLTVTSAQKNPTAFYLCASSTSDRGVYEQYFGPGTRLTVT.